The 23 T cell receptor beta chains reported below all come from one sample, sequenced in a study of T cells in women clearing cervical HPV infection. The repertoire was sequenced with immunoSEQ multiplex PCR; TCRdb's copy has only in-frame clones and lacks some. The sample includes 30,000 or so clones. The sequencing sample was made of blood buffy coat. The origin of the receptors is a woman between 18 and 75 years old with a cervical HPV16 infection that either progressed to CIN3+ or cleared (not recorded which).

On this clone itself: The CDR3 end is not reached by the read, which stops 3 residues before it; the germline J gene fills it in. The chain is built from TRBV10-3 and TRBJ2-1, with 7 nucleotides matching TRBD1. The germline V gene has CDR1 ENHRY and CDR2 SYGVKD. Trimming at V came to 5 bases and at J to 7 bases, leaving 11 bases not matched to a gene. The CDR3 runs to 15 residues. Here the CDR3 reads CAISQERQGRNEQFF. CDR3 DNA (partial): TGTGCCATCAGTCAGGAACGACAGGGTAGGAATGAG.

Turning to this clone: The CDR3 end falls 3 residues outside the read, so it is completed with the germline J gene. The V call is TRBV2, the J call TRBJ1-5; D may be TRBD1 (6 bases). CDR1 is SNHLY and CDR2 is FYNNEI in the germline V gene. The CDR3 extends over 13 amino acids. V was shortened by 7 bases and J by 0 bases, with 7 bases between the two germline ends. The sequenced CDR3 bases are TGTGCCAGCAACAGGGTTAGCAATCAGCCC. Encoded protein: CASNRVSNQP. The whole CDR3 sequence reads CASNRVSNQPQHF.

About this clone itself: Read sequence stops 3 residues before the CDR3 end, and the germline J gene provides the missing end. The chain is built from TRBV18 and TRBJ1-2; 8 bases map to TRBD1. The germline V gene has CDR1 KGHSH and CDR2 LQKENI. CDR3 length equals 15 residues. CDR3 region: CASSPGQGLPGDYTF. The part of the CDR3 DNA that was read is TGTGCCAGCTCCCCAGGACAGGGACTCCCAGGGGAC.

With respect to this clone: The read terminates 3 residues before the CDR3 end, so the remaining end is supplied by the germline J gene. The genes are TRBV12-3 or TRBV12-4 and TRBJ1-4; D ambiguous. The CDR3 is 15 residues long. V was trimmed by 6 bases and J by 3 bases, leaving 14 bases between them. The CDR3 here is CASSSFGLANEKLFF. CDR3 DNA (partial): TGTGCCAGCAGCTCATTCGGGTTAGCTAATGAAAAA.

The CDR3 sequence: CASSYGGLNTEAFF. CDR3 bases read: TGTGCCAGCAGTTACGGGGGGTTGAACACTGAA. The chain links TRBV6-2 or TRBV6-3 to TRBJ1-1; D perhaps matches TRBD1 (5 bases). The read falls 3 residues short of the CDR3 end, and the missing part is taken from the germline J gene. CDR1 and CDR2 from the germline V gene are MNHEY and SVGEGT. This CDR3 comprises 14 residues. V lost 2 bases and J lost 0, with 7 bases in between.

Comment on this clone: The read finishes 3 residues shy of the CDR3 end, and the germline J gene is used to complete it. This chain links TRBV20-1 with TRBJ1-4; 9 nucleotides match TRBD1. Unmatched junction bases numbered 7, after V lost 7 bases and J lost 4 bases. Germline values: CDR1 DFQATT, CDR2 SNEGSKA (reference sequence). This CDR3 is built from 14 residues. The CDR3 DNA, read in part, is TGCAGTGGGGGGAACAGGGGGCTTAATGAAAAA. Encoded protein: CSGGNRGLNEK. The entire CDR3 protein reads CSGGNRGLNEKLFF.

CDR3 DNA (partial): TGTGCCTGGAGTCGGGCAGGGGCAACGGGTAACTATGGT. Encoded protein: CAWSRAGATGNYG. The full CDR3 sequence reads CAWSRAGATGNYGQYF. V usage is TRBV30 and J usage is TRBJ2-4, with D possibly being TRBD1 (6 bases). The read is 3 residues too short to cover the CDR3 end, so that end is filled in from the germline J gene. Germline V lookup: CDR1 GTSNPN, CDR2 SVGIG (reference sequence). The CDR3 sequence is 16 residues long.

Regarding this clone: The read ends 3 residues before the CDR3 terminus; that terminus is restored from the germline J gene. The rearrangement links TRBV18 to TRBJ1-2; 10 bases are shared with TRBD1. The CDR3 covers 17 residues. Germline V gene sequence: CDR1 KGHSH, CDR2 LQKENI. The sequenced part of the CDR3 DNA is TGTGCCAGCTCACTCAGAACCGGGACAGGGGTGGCCAATGAC. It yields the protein CASSLRTGTGVAND. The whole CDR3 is CASSLRTGTGVANDYTF.

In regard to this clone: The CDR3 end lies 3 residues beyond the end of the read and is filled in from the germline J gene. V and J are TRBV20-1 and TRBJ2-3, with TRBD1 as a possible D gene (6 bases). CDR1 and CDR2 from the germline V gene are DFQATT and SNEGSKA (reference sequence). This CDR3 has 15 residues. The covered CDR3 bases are TGCAGTGCTGGCAGGGGTGGCGGTAGCAATCAGCCG. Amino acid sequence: CSAGRGGGSNQP. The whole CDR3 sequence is CSAGRGGGSNQPQYF.

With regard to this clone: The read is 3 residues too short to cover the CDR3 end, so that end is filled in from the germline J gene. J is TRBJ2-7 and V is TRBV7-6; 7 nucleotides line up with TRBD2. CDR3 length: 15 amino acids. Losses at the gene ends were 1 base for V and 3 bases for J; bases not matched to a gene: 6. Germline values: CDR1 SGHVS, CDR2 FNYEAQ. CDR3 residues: CASSLDPSGGYEQYF. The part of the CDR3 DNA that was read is TGTGCCAGCAGCTTAGACCCTAGCGGTGGCTACGAG.

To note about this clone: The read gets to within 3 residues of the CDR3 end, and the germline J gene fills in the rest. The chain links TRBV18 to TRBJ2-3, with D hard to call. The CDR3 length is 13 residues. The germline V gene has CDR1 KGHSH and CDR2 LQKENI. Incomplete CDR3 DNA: TGTGCCAGCTCACCCTACAGCCAAGAGACG. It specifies CASSPYSQET. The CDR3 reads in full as CASSPYSQETQYF.

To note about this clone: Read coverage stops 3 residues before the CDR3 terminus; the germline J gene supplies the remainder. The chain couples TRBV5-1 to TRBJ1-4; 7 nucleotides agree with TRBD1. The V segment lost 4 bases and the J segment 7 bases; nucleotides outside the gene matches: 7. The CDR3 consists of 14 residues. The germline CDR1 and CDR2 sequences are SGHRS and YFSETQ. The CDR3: CASSQGQEGEKLFF. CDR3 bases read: TGCGCCAGCAGCCAAGGACAGGAGGGTGAAAAA.

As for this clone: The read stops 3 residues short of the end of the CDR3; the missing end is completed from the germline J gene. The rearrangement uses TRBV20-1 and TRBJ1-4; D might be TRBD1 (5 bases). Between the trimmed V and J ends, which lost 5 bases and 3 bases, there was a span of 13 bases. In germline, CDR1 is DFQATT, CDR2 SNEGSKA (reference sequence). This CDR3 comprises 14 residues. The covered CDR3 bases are TGCAGTGCTTCCCGACGAGGGGCTAATGAAAAA. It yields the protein CSASRRGANEK. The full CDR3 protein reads CSASRRGANEKLFF.

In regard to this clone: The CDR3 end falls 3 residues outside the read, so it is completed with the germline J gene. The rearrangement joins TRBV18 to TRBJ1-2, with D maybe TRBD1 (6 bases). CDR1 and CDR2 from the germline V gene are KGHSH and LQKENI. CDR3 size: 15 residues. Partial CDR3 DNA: TGTGCCAGCTCACCGATAAACAGGGCCACAGATACC. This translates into CASSPINRATDT. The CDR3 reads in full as CASSPINRATDTYTF.

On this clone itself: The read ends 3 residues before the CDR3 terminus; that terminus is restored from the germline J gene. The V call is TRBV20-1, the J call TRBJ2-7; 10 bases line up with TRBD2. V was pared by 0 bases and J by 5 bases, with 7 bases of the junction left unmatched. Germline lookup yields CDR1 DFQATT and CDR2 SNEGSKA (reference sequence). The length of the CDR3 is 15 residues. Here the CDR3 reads CSARDMSGRGNEQYF. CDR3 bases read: TGCAGTGCTAGAGATATGAGCGGGAGGGGAAACGAG.

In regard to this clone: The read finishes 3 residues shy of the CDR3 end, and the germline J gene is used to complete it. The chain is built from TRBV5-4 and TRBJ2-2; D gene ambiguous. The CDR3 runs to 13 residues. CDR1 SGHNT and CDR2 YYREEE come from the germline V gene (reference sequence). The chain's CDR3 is CASSLLGLSPLFF. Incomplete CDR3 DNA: TGTGCCAGCAGCTTGTTAGGGCTTTCACCG. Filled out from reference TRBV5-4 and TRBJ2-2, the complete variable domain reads ETGVTQSPTHLIKTRGQQVTLRCSSQSGHNTVSWYQQALGQGPQFIFQYYREEENGRGNFPPRFSGLQFPNYSSELNVNALELDDSALYLCASSLLGLSPLFFGEGSRLTVL.

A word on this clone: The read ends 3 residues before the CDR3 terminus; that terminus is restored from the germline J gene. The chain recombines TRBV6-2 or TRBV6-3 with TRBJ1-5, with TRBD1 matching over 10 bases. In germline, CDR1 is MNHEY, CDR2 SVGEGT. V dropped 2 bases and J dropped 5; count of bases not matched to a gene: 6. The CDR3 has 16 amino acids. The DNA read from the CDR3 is TGTGCCAGCAGTTACCGGGACAGGGGCGGGCATCAGCCC. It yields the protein CASSYRDRGGHQP. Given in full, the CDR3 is CASSYRDRGGHQPQHF.

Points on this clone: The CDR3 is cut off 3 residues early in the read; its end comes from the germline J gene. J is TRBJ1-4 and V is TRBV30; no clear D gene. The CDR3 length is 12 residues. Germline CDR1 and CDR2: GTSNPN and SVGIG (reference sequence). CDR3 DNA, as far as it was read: TGTGCCTGGAGAGCCAATAATTCACCA. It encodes CAWRANNSP. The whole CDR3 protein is CAWRANNSPLFF.

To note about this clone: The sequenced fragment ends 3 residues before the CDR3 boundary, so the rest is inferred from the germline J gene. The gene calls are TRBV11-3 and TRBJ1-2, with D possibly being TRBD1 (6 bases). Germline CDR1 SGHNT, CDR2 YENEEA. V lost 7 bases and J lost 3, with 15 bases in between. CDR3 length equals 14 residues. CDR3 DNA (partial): TGTGCCAGCACACAGGGTTTAGGAGACTATGGC. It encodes CASTQGLGDYG. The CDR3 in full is CASTQGLGDYGYTF.

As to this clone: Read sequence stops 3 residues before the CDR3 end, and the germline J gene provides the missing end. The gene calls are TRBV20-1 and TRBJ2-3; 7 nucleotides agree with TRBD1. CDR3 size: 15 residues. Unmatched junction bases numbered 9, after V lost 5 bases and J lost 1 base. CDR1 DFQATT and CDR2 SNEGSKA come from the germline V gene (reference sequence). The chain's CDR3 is CSAENWDSRTDTQYF. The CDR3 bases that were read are TGCAGTGCTGAGAACTGGGACAGCCGCACAGATACG.

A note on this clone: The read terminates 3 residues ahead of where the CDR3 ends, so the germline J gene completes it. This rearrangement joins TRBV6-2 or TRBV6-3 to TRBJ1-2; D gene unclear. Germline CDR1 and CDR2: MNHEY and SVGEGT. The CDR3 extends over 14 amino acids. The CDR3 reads CASSPGLTYNDYTF. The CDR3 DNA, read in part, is TGTGCCAGCAGCCCCGGACTAACCTACAATGAC.

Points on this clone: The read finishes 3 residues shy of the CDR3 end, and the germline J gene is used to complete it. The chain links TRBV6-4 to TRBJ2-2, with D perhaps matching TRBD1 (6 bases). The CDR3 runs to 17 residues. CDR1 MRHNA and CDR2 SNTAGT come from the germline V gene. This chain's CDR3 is CASSDRTAVSYNSPLFF. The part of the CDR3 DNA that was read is TGTGCCAGCAGTGACCGGACAGCCGTCTCCTATAATTCACCG.

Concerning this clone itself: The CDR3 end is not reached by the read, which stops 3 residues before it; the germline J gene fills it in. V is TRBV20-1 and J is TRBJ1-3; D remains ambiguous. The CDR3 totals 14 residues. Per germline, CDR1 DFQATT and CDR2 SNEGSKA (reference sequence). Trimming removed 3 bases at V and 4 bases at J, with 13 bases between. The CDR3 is CSASPPRVGNTIYF. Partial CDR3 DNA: TGCAGTGCTAGCCCCCCGCGGGTAGGAAACACC.